The rows below give T cell receptor beta chains drawn from one sample of a study of blood T cell repertoires in COVID-19. Some clones are missing from TCRdb's copy, which holds only in-frame ones; the method was immunoSEQ multiplex PCR. The sample shows roughly 200,000 clones, approximately 90% of them seen only once. What was sequenced was PBMCs or T cells enriched from blood (not recorded which). Source of these receptors: a woman aged 30 to 39 who had recovered from COVID-19. The CDR3 runs from the conserved cysteine through the conserved F or W. The D gene is left open where the match is weak. The size field is filled for only some rows; it gives once, few, many or a size class.

CDR3nt | CDR3aa | v_gene | d_gene | abundance | j_gene
TGTGCCAGCAGCCAAGATGATGTATTACTAGGCACAGATACGCAGTATTTT | CASSQDDVLLGTDTQYF | TRBV4-2 | NA | NA | TRBJ2-3
TGTGCCAGCAGTCACCGAGGTCTGTCCAAAAACATTCAGTACTTC | CASSHRGLSKNIQYF | TRBV7-2 | NA | NA | TRBJ2-4
TGTGCCAGCAGCCAGGACAGCTACACCGGGGAGCTGTTTTTT | CASSQDSYTGELFF | TRBV3-1/TRBV3-2 | NA | once | TRBJ2-2
TGTGCCAGTAGTCCGACCTACAGGGGGCGTTCGGATTCACCCCTCCACTTT | CASSPTYRGRSDSPLHF | TRBV19 | TRBD1 | NA | TRBJ1-6
TGTGCCAGCTCACCACCGCCGGGATTAGCCAAAAACATTCAGTACTTC | CASSPPPGLAKNIQYF | TRBV18 | NA | NA | TRBJ2-4
TGTGCCAGCAGGGGACTAGCGGGTTACGAGCAGTACTTC | CASRGLAGYEQYF | TRBV11-2 | TRBD2 | NA | TRBJ2-7
TGTGCCAGCAGCACGCATACAGGGCCCGGGGCCAACGTCCTGACTTTC | CASSTHTGPGANVLTF | TRBV9 | NA | once | TRBJ2-6
TGTGCCAGCAGCTCGATGAGGGAGGGCTACTATGGCTACACCTTC | CASSSMREGYYGYTF | TRBV7-9 | NA | NA | TRBJ1-2
TGTGCCAGCAGCTTGGTAGGGGATGGTGGCTACACCTTC | CASSLVGDGGYTF | TRBV5-6 | NA | NA | TRBJ1-2
TGTGCCAGCGGCAGGGGCCGGACCGGGGAGCTGTTTTTT | CASGRGRTGELFF | TRBV6-5 | NA | NA | TRBJ2-2
TGTGCCAGCAGTTACCCCCCTTCTGCTTTCTTT | CASSYPPSAFF | TRBV6-5 | NA | NA | TRBJ1-1
TGTGCCAGCAGACGGGACAGCTCCTACGAGCAGTACTTC | CASRRDSSYEQYF | TRBV2 | TRBD1 | NA | TRBJ2-7
TGCGCCAGCAGCCAAACAGGGTTCAGCAATCAGCCCCAGCATTTT | CASSQTGFSNQPQHF | TRBV4-1 | NA | NA | TRBJ1-5
TGTGCCAGCGGCACGGGCTCCTACAATGAGCAGTTCTTC | CASGTGSYNEQFF | TRBV6-5 | NA | NA | TRBJ2-1
TGTGCCAGCAGCTTAACTCCGAGGGCTTATGGCTACACCTTC | CASSLTPRAYGYTF | TRBV7-9 | NA | NA | TRBJ1-2
TGTGCCAGCAGCTTAGTGAGTTGGGGGGGGGTCCCCTACGAGCAGTACTTC | CASSLVSWGGVPYEQYF | TRBV11-2 | TRBD2 | NA | TRBJ2-7
TGTGCCAGCAGTCCGGACAGATACAATGAGCAGTTCTTC | CASSPDRYNEQFF | TRBV12-3/TRBV12-4 | NA | once | TRBJ2-1
TGTGCCAACGACAGGGAAGGATACGAGCAGTACTTC | CANDREGYEQYF | TRBV9 | TRBD1 | NA | TRBJ2-7
TGTGCCAGCAGTAAGACAGGTCCCTCCTCCTACGAGCAGTACTTC | CASSKTGPSSYEQYF | TRBV6-5 | NA | NA | TRBJ2-7
TGTGCCAGTACCACTCCAGGGTATGTTGGGACTGAAGCTTTCTTT | CASTTPGYVGTEAFF | TRBV19 | NA | many | TRBJ1-1
TGCGCCAGCAGCCAAGATATAACGGGACAAGACGCAGCGTTTAATCAGCCCCAGCATTTT | CASSQDITGQDAAFNQPQHF | TRBV4-1 | NA | NA | TRBJ1-5
TGTGCCAGCAGCTTGGACAGGGTTTCAGCCAAAAACATTCAGTACTTC | CASSLDRVSAKNIQYF | TRBV5-6 | NA | NA | TRBJ2-4
TGCGCCAGCAGTGACTTGAGGAGGATGGCTGAAGCTTTCTTT | CASSDLRRMAEAFF | TRBV10-2 | NA | NA | TRBJ1-1
TGTGCCAGTAGTATGGGGTCAGGGGGGCACCAGCCCCAGCATTTT | CASSMGSGGHQPQHF | TRBV19 | TRBD1 | many | TRBJ1-5
TGTGCCAGCAGTTTAGAGCCCTCCCCCCAGCATTTT | CASSLEPSPQHF | TRBV12-3/TRBV12-4 | NA | NA | TRBJ1-5
TGTGCCAGCAGCCGAACAGGGGGCGGGGAGCCCCAGCATTTT | CASSRTGGGEPQHF | TRBV4-2 | TRBD1 | NA | TRBJ1-5
TGCGCCAGCAGCTTGTTTCCAGGGAGGTATGGCTACACCTTC | CASSLFPGRYGYTF | TRBV5-1 | NA | once | TRBJ1-2
TGTGCCAGCCGGGGGTCCCCTCTCTCTGGAAACACCATATATTTT | CASRGSPLSGNTIYF | TRBV6-5 | NA | NA | TRBJ1-3
TGCGCCAGCAGCCCGGGACAGGGAATCTCAGATACGCAGTATTTT | CASSPGQGISDTQYF | TRBV5-1 | TRBD1 | NA | TRBJ2-3
TGCGCCAGCAGCTCTACAGGGGGGACTCAGCCCCAGCATTTT | CASSSTGGTQPQHF | TRBV5-1 | TRBD1 | NA | TRBJ1-5
TGCACCAGCAGCCAAGAGGAGGGGAACACTGAAGCTTTCTTT | CTSSQEEGNTEAFF | TRBV1 | NA | NA | TRBJ1-1
TGTGCCACCAGCAACGCGGGACAGGGCAATTACAATGAGCAGTTCTTC | CATSNAGQGNYNEQFF | TRBV15 | TRBD1 | few | TRBJ2-1
TGTGCCAGCAGCCCCTTAGTCGACAGGAGGGAGACCCAGTACTTC | CASSPLVDRRETQYF | TRBV6-5 | NA | NA | TRBJ2-5